These 3 T cell receptor beta chains were sequenced from one sample in a study of shared clonotypes between healthy human individuals. Some clones are missing from TCRdb's copy, which holds only in-frame ones; the method was immunoSEQ multiplex PCR. The sample lists about 480,000 clones, almost 80% occurring once. Sequencing was performed on PBMCs. The origin of the receptors is a woman aged 40-49 years in good health. Some clones in this sample may be carry-over from other donors' samples.

This chain uses TRBV6-1 with TRBJ2-7; D gene unclear. The CDR3 has 13 amino acids. Germline-derived CDR1 and CDR2 are MNHNS and SASEGT. V shed 0 bases and J shed 3 bases, with 6 bases lying between them. In DNA form, the CDR3 reads TGTGCCAGCAGTGAAGCGCTTCTCTACGAGCAGTACTTC. Translating it yields CASSEALLYEQYF.

The V and J genes are TRBV7-2 and TRBJ2-7, with 7 bases lining up with TRBD2. Germline CDR1 SGHTA, CDR2 FQGNSA. CDR3 length equals 16 residues. After removal of 2 bases from V and 1 base from J, the junction contained 8 bases not matched to a gene. The CDR3 DNA sequence: TGTGCCAGCAGCTTAACTAGCGATCCCTCGTCCTACGAGCAGTACTTC. Translation: CASSLTSDPSSYEQYF. Variable domain in full (rest from reference TRBV7-2 and TRBJ2-7): GAGVSQSPSNKVTEKGKDVELRCDPISGHTALYWYRQSLGQGLEFLIYFQGNSAPDKSGLPSDRFSAERTGGSVSTLTIQRTQQEDSAVYLCASSLTSDPSSYEQYFGPGTRLTVT.

V and J are TRBV28 and TRBJ1-1, with a possible D match to TRBD1 (5 bases). The CDR3 length is 14 residues. CDR1 and CDR2 from the germline V gene are MDHEN and SYDVKM. Trimming shortened V by 7 bases and J by 0 bases, and 12 bases separated the two germline ends. CDR3: CASKPGRVNTEAFF. The CDR3 DNA sequence: TGTGCCAGCAAACCGGGACGCGTGAACACTGAAGCTTTCTTT.